Shown below are 26 T cell receptor beta chains from a single sample sequenced in a study of T cell clonality in common variable immunodeficiency. The repertoire was sequenced with immunoSEQ multiplex PCR; TCRdb's copy has only in-frame clones and lacks some. The sample presents tens of thousands of clones, none singletons. Specimen: peripheral blood mononuclear cells. The receptors were gathered from a person between 18 and 75 years old in good health.

This clone was seen at least ten times. The CDR3 end is not reached by the read, which stops 3 residues before it; the germline J gene fills it in. This chain connects TRBV18 to TRBJ1-4; no clear D gene. This CDR3 has 12 amino acids. Trimming left V 5 bases short and J 8 bases short, with 9 bases between. Germline V gene lookup returns CDR1 KGHSH and CDR2 LQKENI. CDR3: CASSRSGEKLFF. The sequenced part of the CDR3 DNA is TGTGCCAGCTCAAGGTCAGGAGAAAAA.

This clone was counted ten times or more. CDR3 protein: CASSSGGAGANVLTF. Partial CDR3 DNA: TGTGCCAGCAGCTCCGGGGGAGCTGGGGCCAACGTC. The chain employs TRBV7-3 and TRBJ2-6; possible D gene TRBD2, 6 bases. The read halts 3 residues ahead of the CDR3 end, with the missing end drawn from the germline J gene. The CDR3 runs 15 residues. V dropped 4 bases and J dropped 2 bases, with 9 bases sitting between them. CDR1 SGHTA and CDR2 FQGTGA come from the germline V gene.

This clone was seen at least ten times. The CDR3 end falls 3 residues outside the read, so it is completed with the germline J gene. The chain has TRBV28 and TRBJ2-1, with D possibly being TRBD1 or TRBD2 (6 bases each). Germline lookup yields CDR1 MDHEN and CDR2 SYDVKM. This CDR3 spans 15 amino acids. Deletions cut 7 bases from V and 9 bases from J, with 22 bases between. CDR3 DNA (partial): TGTGCCAGCAAAACTCCACATCGCAGGGGAGGTGAG. Protein product: CASKTPHRRGGE. The CDR3, in full, reads CASKTPHRRGGEQFF.

Many counts were recorded for this clone. Coverage ceases 3 residues before the CDR3 finishes, and the germline J gene fills in the end. V usage is TRBV6-1 and J usage is TRBJ1-6; 7 positions match TRBD1. The trim removed 2 bases at V and 8 bases at J, leaving 6 bases unmatched. The CDR3 extends over 15 amino acids. The germline V gene has CDR1 MNHNS and CDR2 SASEGT. The CDR3 here is CASSETTGRYSPLHF. The DNA read from the CDR3 is TGTGCCAGCAGTGAAACGACAGGGAGATATTCACCC.

This clone has at least ten counts. The junction and the germline gene differ at one end; a read error may be behind it. The CDR3 extends 3 residues past the end of the read, so its final part is completed from the germline J gene. The chain uses TRBV14 and TRBJ1-2; weak D call: TRBD1 (6 bases). From germline, CDR1 is SGHDN and CDR2 FVKESK. CDR3 length equals 16 residues. This CDR3 reads CAGSQYMDSPNYGYTF. The CDR3 DNA, read in part, is TGTGCCGGCAGCCAATACATGGACAGTCCTAACTATGGC.

This clone was detected many times. The observed sequence ends 3 residues before the CDR3 terminus, with the missing tail filled in from the germline J gene. V and J are TRBV5-1 and TRBJ1-4, with D perhaps TRBD1 (6 bases). Germline CDR1 and CDR2: SGHRS and YFSETQ. This CDR3 contains 14 residues. The ends were cut back, 5 bases at V and 6 bases at J, with 14 bases in the middle. The CDR3 bases that were read are TGCGCCAGCAGTCCGGCCCCAGGGGATGAAAAA. It codes for CASSPAPGDEK. The whole CDR3 protein reads CASSPAPGDEKLFF.

The sample holds many counts of this clone. The DNA ends 3 residues before the CDR3 does, and the rest of the CDR3 is filled in from the germline J gene. The chain carries TRBV30 and TRBJ1-6; 9 nucleotides match TRBD1. This CDR3 region has 15 residues. Germline-derived CDR1 and CDR2 are GTSNPN and SVGIG (reference sequence). V lost 1 base, J lost 7 bases, and 5 bases stayed unmatched. This CDR3 reads CAWSGAGTGNSPLHF. The part of the CDR3 DNA that was read is TGTGCCTGGAGTGGGGCCGGGACAGGGAATTCACCC.

This clone has ten or more counts. The read falls 3 residues short of the CDR3 end, and the missing part is taken from the germline J gene. The rearrangement joins TRBV30 to TRBJ2-1, with D possibly matching TRBD1 (6 bases). CDR3 length: 11 residues. CDR1 is GTSNPN, CDR2 SVGIG, per germline (reference sequence). V was cut by 4 bases and J by 6 bases, with 7 bases left in between. This CDR3 is CAWKDSNEQFF. The DNA read from the CDR3 is TGTGCCTGGAAGGACAGCAATGAG.

This clone was counted ten times or more. The missing CDR3 end, 3 residues past where the read stops, is filled in from the germline J gene. This chain connects TRBV7-3 to TRBJ2-6; no definite D call. The CDR3 sequence is 17 residues long. CDR1 and CDR2 (germline): SGHTA, FQGTGA. V lost 0 bases and J 0 bases, leaving 9 bases between the germline ends. The CDR3 sequence: CASSLTPAGSGANVLTF. The sequenced CDR3 bases are TGTGCCAGCAGCTTAACCCCGGCAGGCTCTGGGGCCAACGTC.

Note on this clone: The sequence runs out 3 residues before the end of the CDR3; the remainder is reconstructed from the germline J gene. The J gene is TRBJ2-3, the V gene TRBV10-2, with 9 bases fitting TRBD2. V lost 7 bases to trimming and J lost 2 bases; unmatched junction nucleotides: 7. The germline gives CDR1 WSHSY, CDR2 SAAADI. CDR3 size: 15 residues. The CDR3 loop reads CASTDLAGHTDTQYF. CDR3 bases read: TGCGCCAGCACTGACCTAGCGGGGCACACAGATACG.

This clone showed up many times. The read ends 3 residues shy of where the CDR3 ends; the end is completed using the germline J gene. The genes are TRBV19 and TRBJ2-6, with 9 bases aligning to TRBD1. V dropped 5 bases and J dropped 4; count of bases not matched to a gene: 6. The germline V gene has CDR1 LNHDA and CDR2 SQIVND (reference sequence). The CDR3 extends over 16 amino acids. CDR3 sequence: CASSLTGGSGANVLTF. Incomplete CDR3 DNA: TGTGCCAGTAGTTTGACAGGGGGATCGGGGGCCAACGTC.

A word on this clone: The DNA ends 3 residues before the CDR3 does, and the rest of the CDR3 is filled in from the germline J gene. The J gene is TRBJ1-4, the V gene TRBV5-1; tentatively, D is TRBD1 (5 bases). This CDR3 is built from 14 residues. CDR1 and CDR2 (germline): SGHRS, YFSETQ. The CDR3 bases that were read are TGCGCCAGCAGCATCTTAGGAGGGGCCAACGTA. Its protein product is CASSILGGANV. From start to end, the CDR3 is CASSILGGANVLFF.

This clone was counted ten times or more. The read falls 3 residues short of the CDR3 end, and the missing part is taken from the germline J gene. The chain recombines TRBV5-6 with TRBJ2-4; TRBD2 might be the D (5 bases). This CDR3 spans 14 amino acids. Germline V gives CDR1 SGHDT, CDR2 YYEEEE. The DNA read from the CDR3 is TGTGCCAGCAGCTTACCCCTAGCCACACATATT. It specifies CASSLPLATHI. The whole CDR3 protein reads CASSLPLATHIQYF.

At least ten counts were recorded for this clone. The CDR3 end falls 3 residues outside the read, so it is completed with the germline J gene. The rearrangement links TRBV6-4 to TRBJ2-1; 8 bases fit TRBD2. The CDR3 consists of 13 residues. The J segment lost 7 bases and the V segment lost 3 bases, leaving 2 bases of the junction unmatched. CDR1 is MRHNA and CDR2 is SNTAGT in the germline V gene. The CDR3 bases that were read are TGTGCCAGCAGTGATGGACTAGCAAATGAG. This sequence encodes CASSDGLANE. The full-length CDR3 reads as CASSDGLANEQFF.

This clone was picked up many times. The read is 3 residues too short to cover the CDR3 end, so that end is filled in from the germline J gene. The genes are TRBV7-9 and TRBJ2-7; 9 nucleotides align to TRBD2. This CDR3 spans 15 amino acids. The J segment lost 2 bases and the V segment lost 6 bases, leaving 8 bases of the junction unmatched. The germline CDR1 and CDR2 sequences are SEHNR and FQNEAQ (reference sequence). The DNA read from the CDR3 is TGTGCCAGCAGACCCGTAGCGGGAGCGACCTACGAG. This gives the protein CASRPVAGATYE. The full CDR3 is CASRPVAGATYEQYF.

This clone showed up many times. The CDR3 end falls 3 residues outside the read, so it is completed with the germline J gene. The J gene is TRBJ2-3, the V gene TRBV30; the D is unclear. The CDR3 is 12 residues long. Germline loops: CDR1 GTSNPN, CDR2 SVGIG (reference sequence). V lost 5 bases to trimming and J lost 2 bases, with 8 bases between them. The CDR3 reads CAWRRVTDTQYF. CDR3 DNA, as far as it was read: TGTGCCTGGCGTAGGGTCACAGATACG.

This clone was counted at least ten times. CDR3 bases read: TGTGCCAGCCGACGAGGGGGAACTAATGAAAAA. This gives the protein CASRRGGTNEK. The complete CDR3 sequence is CASRRGGTNEKLFF. This sequence joins TRBV5-4 and TRBJ1-4; D is perhaps TRBD1 (6 bases). The read ends 3 residues shy of where the CDR3 ends; the end is completed using the germline J gene. The V and J ends lost 7 bases and 1 base respectively, with 11 bases between them. CDR3 length: 14 residues. Germline-derived CDR1 and CDR2 are SGHNT and YYREEE (reference sequence).

This clone was seen at least ten times. The read halts 3 residues ahead of the CDR3 end, with the missing end drawn from the germline J gene. The chain recombines TRBV5-6 with TRBJ2-7; the D gene is possibly TRBD2 (6 bases). The V gene lost 4 bases and the J gene lost 4 bases, with 18 bases spanning the gap. Germline CDR1 SGHDT, CDR2 YYEEEE. There are 15 residues in the CDR3. The CDR3 sequence is CASSAPRDSIYEQYF. The part of the CDR3 DNA that was read is TGTGCCAGCAGCGCGCCCCGGGACTCTATTTACGAG.

This clone was seen ten or more times. With the read ending 3 residues before the CDR3 end, the germline J gene is used to fill in that end. The genes are TRBV30 and TRBJ2-5, with 8 positions matching TRBD1. Germline-derived CDR1 and CDR2 are GTSNPN and SVGIG (reference sequence). The CDR3 contains 13 residues. J lost 2 bases, V lost 8 bases, and 7 bases had no gene match. CDR3 DNA (partial): TGTGCCAGAGGACAGGGCACACAAGAGACC. Its protein product is CARGQGTQET. The CDR3 reads in full as CARGQGTQETQYF. Variable domain in full (rest from reference TRBV30 and TRBJ2-5): SQTIHQWPATLVQPVGSPLSLECTVEGTSNPNLYWYRQAAGRGLQLLFYSVGIGQISSEVPQNLSASRPQDRQFILSSKKLLLSDSGFYLCARGQGTQETQYFGPGTRLLVL.

Ten or more counts support this clone. The CDR3 extends 3 residues past the end of the read, so its final part is completed from the germline J gene. The rearrangement uses TRBV29-1 and TRBJ2-6, with 10 bases aligning to TRBD2. Per germline, CDR1 SQVTM and CDR2 ANQGSEA. CDR3 length equals 14 residues. Here the CDR3 reads CSVLEREGPWVLTF. The part of the CDR3 DNA that was read is TGCAGCGTCCTAGAGCGGGAGGGTCCCTGGGTC.

Only a few counts were recorded for this clone. The read ends 3 residues shy of where the CDR3 ends; the end is completed using the germline J gene. V is TRBV18 and J is TRBJ1-1; possible D gene TRBD1, 5 bases. Germline-derived CDR1 and CDR2 are KGHSH and LQKENI. V was clipped by 2 bases and J by 7 bases, with 8 bases between them. This CDR3 has 12 amino acids. CDR3 residues: CASSPDQGEAFF. The CDR3 DNA, read in part, is TGTGCCAGCTCACCAGACCAGGGTGAA.

This clone was seen a few times. The read falls 3 residues short of the CDR3 end, and the missing part is taken from the germline J gene. The chain recombines TRBV2 with TRBJ1-5; 8 bases line up with TRBD1. J lost 8 bases, V lost 5 bases, and 5 bases had no gene match. This CDR3 has 13 amino acids. Germline CDR1 reads SNHLY; CDR2 reads FYNNEI. The CDR3: CASSPGGGKPQHF. CDR3 bases read: TGTGCCAGCAGTCCAGGGGGCGGGAAGCCC. The complete variable domain, with remaining parts taken from reference TRBV2 and TRBJ1-5, reads EPEVTQTPSHQVTQMGQEVILRCVPISNHLYFYWYRQILGQKVEFLVSFYNNEISEKSEIFDDQFSVERPDGSNFTLKIRSTKLEDSAMYFCASSPGGGKPQHFGDGTRLSIL.

This clone was counted ten times or more. The CDR3 end lies 3 residues beyond the end of the read and is filled in from the germline J gene. The genes are TRBV10-3 and TRBJ2-3, with 8 bases identical to TRBD2. The junction had 5 bases not matched to a gene; V was cut back by 1 base and J by 2 bases. This CDR3 region has 16 residues. CDR1 and CDR2 from the germline V gene are ENHRY and SYGVKD. CDR3 DNA, as far as it was read: TGTGCCATCAGTGAGTTAGGTAGCGGGAACACAGATACG. It encodes CAISELGSGNTDT. The entire CDR3 reads CAISELGSGNTDTQYF.

This clone was observed many times. The read terminates 3 residues ahead of where the CDR3 ends, so the germline J gene completes it. The J gene is TRBJ2-1, the V gene TRBV5-1, with D unresolved. V was pared by 7 bases and J by 0 bases, with 11 bases between. CDR1 and CDR2 (germline): SGHRS, YFSETQ. This CDR3 has 14 amino acids. The chain's CDR3 is CASAGSSSYNEQFF. CDR3 bases read: TGCGCCAGCGCCGGTTCTAGCTCCTACAATGAG.

This clone has a handful of counts. The read gets to within 3 residues of the CDR3 end, and the germline J gene fills in the rest. The chain couples TRBV6-1 to TRBJ1-1, with 8 bases matching TRBD1. The V and J ends lost 1 base and 0 bases, in that order; junction bases with no gene match: 7. This CDR3 comprises 17 residues. Germline-derived CDR1 and CDR2 are MNHNS and SASEGT. The sequenced part of the CDR3 DNA is TGTGCCAGCAGTGAAGTCGCAGGGGGCGCGGTGAACACTGAA. Its protein is CASSEVAGGAVNTE. The whole CDR3 region reads CASSEVAGGAVNTEAFF.

This clone was seen many times. The read ends 3 residues early relative to the CDR3; the germline J gene fills the gap. Other DNA sequences in the same sample also yield this CDR3. The rearrangement uses TRBV5-1 and TRBJ1-1; 11 bases align to TRBD1. From germline, CDR1 is SGHRS and CDR2 YFSETQ. Trimming took 4 bases from V and 5 from J; bases not matched to a gene: 4. This CDR3 contains 14 residues. The sequenced CDR3 bases are TGCGCCAGCAGCCCGGGACAGGGGGGAACTGAA. It encodes CASSPGQGGTE. The entire CDR3 protein reads CASSPGQGGTEAFF.